The clone carrying this T cell receptor (beta chain) has just one count. The entry originates in a study of blood T cell repertoires in COVID-19. Study details: Sites in the United States, Italy and Spain provided acute and convalescent COVID-19 samples.

Authors' methods: Amplified reference gene primers provided the basis for estimating nucleated cell counts. Assay: immunoSEQ multiplex PCR; the TCRdb copy retains only in-frame clones and omits some. The D gene and trimming were derived from the DNA, and the V and J assignments and clone size from that table. The sample has roughly 150,000 clones, roughly 80% seen once. CDR3 length: 14 residues. Trimming took 2 bases from V and 4 from J, leaving 10 bases between them. CDR1 is MNHEY, CDR2 SMNVEV, per germline (reference sequence). V is TRBV27 and J is TRBJ2-3; no firm D call. This sequence was found in a man aged 55-75 years with acute or convalescent COVID-19. Sequencing used peripheral blood. CDR3 sequence: CASSLAQDSDTQYF. As DNA, the CDR3 is TGTGCCAGCAGTTTAGCACAAGACTCAGATACGCAGTATTTT.